In its sample, the clone carrying this T cell receptor (beta chain) was seen once. This sample is part of a study of OX40 agonist ivuxolimab in advanced cancers. CDR1 KGHSH and CDR2 LQKENI come from the germline V gene. The ends lost 6 bases at V and 6 bases at J; junction bases unmatched: 6. The CDR3 extends over 13 amino acids. Method: immunoSEQ multiplex PCR; TCRdb's copy keeps in-frame clones and lacks some. The sample records about 69,000 clones, 85% to 90% being singletons. The receptor was derived from an adult with an advanced solid tumor such as melanoma, head and neck, liver or kidney cancer. Sequenced here: CD4+ or CD8+ T cells sorted from blood, sampled in a trial of the OX40 agonist ivuxolimab. J is TRBJ2-7 and V is TRBV18; 9 bases fit TRBD1. The CDR3 coding sequence is TGTGCCAGCTCCTCCGGGACAGGGAGCGAGCAGTACTTC. It is translated as CASSSGTGSEQYF.